This T cell receptor (beta chain) derives from a study of early T cells in non-severe SARS-CoV-2 infection. TCRdb reanalysed the 5' RACE reads using MiXCR and keeps one entry per CDR3 protein. The sample contains over 55,000 distinct CDR3 sequences, approximately 10% of which appear only once. The V gene end was trimmed by 2 bases and the J gene end by 4 bases; junction bases not matched to a gene: 7. Germline CDR1 DFQATT, CDR2 SNEGSKA (reference sequence). The CDR3 runs to 15 residues. Source material: whole blood. The sequence came from an adult who was a healthcare worker with PCR-confirmed SARS-CoV-2 infection or an uninfected control (not recorded which). This rearrangement joins TRBV20-1 to TRBJ2-1; 8 bases agree with TRBD2. The CDR3 loop is CSARLIAGPYNEQFF. CDR3 DNA sequence: TGCAGTGCTAGACTCATAGCGGGACCTTACAATGAGCAGTTCTTC.